The rows below give T cell receptor beta chains drawn from one sample of a study of T cells after yellow fever vaccination. Using its own MiXCR run on the 5' RACE reads, TCRdb lists one record per CDR3 protein. This sample has 550,000 to 750,000 distinct CDR3 sequences; approximately 12% occur once, and the top ten carry more than 12%. This sample comprised PBMCs, obtained on the day of the yellow fever booster vaccination. These receptor sequences come from a young man who received the YFV17D yellow fever vaccine. Both conserved end residues are part of each CDR3. D genes are given only for firm matches. The size of a clone is reported for some rows only, either as once, few or many, or as a class for expanded clones.

CASSPPSGSWSTQYF | TGTGCCAGCAGCCCACCTAGCGGGAGCTGGAGTACGCAGTATTTT | 15 | TRBJ2-3 | TRBD2 | TRBV7-2 | NA
CASSLDYSRVDEQYF | TGTGCCAGCAGCTTAGACTACTCCCGGGTTGACGAGCAGTACTTC | 15 | TRBJ2-7 | NA | TRBV7-2 | NA
CASSYGRVSTDTQYF | TGTGCCAGCAGTTACGGCCGGGTTAGCACAGATACGCAGTATTTT | 15 | TRBJ2-3 | NA | TRBV6-5 | NA
CASRDRHRGLYEQYF | TGCGCCAGCAGGGACAGACACCGTGGCTTATACGAGCAGTACTTC | 15 | TRBJ2-7 | NA | TRBV23-1 | NA
CASSLAGQMSTDTQYF | TGTGCCAGCAGCTTAGCAGGACAAATGAGCACAGATACGCAGTATTTT | 16 | TRBJ2-3 | NA | TRBV7-8 | few
CASSETGTALSGNTIYF | TGTGCCAGCAGTGAAACCGGGACGGCGCTCTCTGGAAACACCATATATTTT | 17 | TRBJ1-3 | NA | TRBV6-1 | few
CASSLESGELETQYF | TGCGCCAGCAGCTTGGAGTCCGGAGAATTAGAGACCCAGTACTTC | 15 | TRBJ2-5 | NA | TRBV5-1 | NA
CATEGQGDTEAFF | TGTGCCACAGAGGGACAGGGCGACACTGAAGCTTTCTTT | 13 | TRBJ1-1 | TRBD1 | TRBV10-3 | NA
CASRQAREGGLYEQYF | TGTGCCAGCAGACAAGCGCGGGAAGGGGGCTTGTACGAGCAGTACTTC | 16 | TRBJ2-7 | NA | TRBV7-8 | NA
CASSTGQGLSGYTF | TGTGCCAGCAGTACCGGACAGGGGTTGAGTGGCTACACCTTC | 14 | TRBJ1-2 | TRBD1 | TRBV12-3/TRBV12-4 | NA
CATSDPGLAGRDDEQFF | TGTGCCACCAGTGATCCCGGACTAGCGGGACGTGACGATGAGCAGTTCTTC | 17 | TRBJ2-1 | TRBD2 | TRBV24-1 | few
CASTSRTLSGNTIYF | TGTGCCAGCACCTCACGTACGCTCTCTGGAAACACCATATATTTT | 15 | TRBJ1-3 | NA | TRBV12-3/TRBV12-4 | NA
CSASSVLGNEQFF | TGCAGTGCTAGTAGTGTATTAGGAAATGAGCAGTTCTTC | 13 | TRBJ2-1 | NA | TRBV20-1 | NA
CASSPQLSAGSSYEQYF | TGTGCCAGCTCACCTCAATTGTCAGCGGGAAGCTCCTACGAGCAGTACTTC | 17 | TRBJ2-7 | TRBD2 | TRBV18 | few
CAWSIKRGPGELFF | TGTGCCTGGAGTATCAAAAGGGGGCCCGGGGAGCTGTTTTTT | 14 | TRBJ2-2 | TRBD1 | TRBV30 | few
CASSHPGQASSYEQYF | TGTGCCAGCAGTCACCCGGGACAGGCTAGCTCCTACGAGCAGTACTTC | 16 | TRBJ2-7 | TRBD1 | TRBV12-3/TRBV12-4 | NA
CASSLDIGYGYTF | TGTGCCAGCAGCTTGGATATTGGGTATGGCTACACCTTC | 13 | TRBJ1-2 | NA | TRBV5-6 | few
CATAVQGEETQYF | TGTGCCACCGCCGTCCAGGGAGAAGAGACCCAGTACTTC | 13 | TRBJ2-5 | NA | TRBV10-3 | few
CASSKGGNEQFF | TGTGCCAGCAGCAAAGGTGGAAATGAGCAGTTCTTC | 12 | TRBJ2-1 | NA | TRBV12-3/TRBV12-4 | NA
CASSQSGQIYEQYF | TGTGCCAGCAGCCAATCCGGACAGATTTACGAGCAGTACTTC | 14 | TRBJ2-7 | NA | TRBV16 | many
CSAPATGELFF | TGCAGTGCCCCCGCCACCGGGGAGCTGTTTTTT | 11 | TRBJ2-2 | NA | TRBV20-1 | many
CASSELPAKYNEQFF | TGTGCCAGCAGTGAACTCCCGGCGAAATACAATGAGCAGTTCTTC | 15 | TRBJ2-1 | NA | TRBV25-1 | few
CASSLGTTGEQYF | TGTGCCAGCAGCCTCGGGACAACGGGGGAGCAGTACTTC | 13 | TRBJ2-7 | NA | TRBV7-2 | once
CSVDSGVDTGELFF | TGCAGCGTTGATTCGGGGGTGGACACCGGGGAGCTGTTTTTT | 14 | TRBJ2-2 | NA | TRBV29-1 | many
CASSYSVQKWGEQYF | TGTGCCAGCAGTTACAGCGTACAGAAATGGGGCGAGCAGTACTTC | 15 | TRBJ2-7 | NA | TRBV6-2/TRBV6-3 | few
CASSYSGQDNEKLFF | TGTGCCAGCAGTTACTCGGGACAGGACAATGAAAAACTGTTTTTT | 15 | TRBJ1-4 | TRBD1 | TRBV6-5 | few
CASSYRGTSSYNEQFF | TGTGCCAGCAGTTATCGCGGGACCTCCTCCTACAATGAGCAGTTCTTC | 16 | TRBJ2-1 | NA | TRBV6-2/TRBV6-3 | few
CASGRGRRVTEAFF | TGTGCTAGTGGGAGAGGTCGCAGAGTCACTGAAGCTTTCTTT | 14 | TRBJ1-1 | NA | TRBV12-5 | NA
CASSLVSGEPYNEQFF | TGCGCCAGCAGCTTGGTGTCGGGAGAGCCCTACAATGAGCAGTTCTTC | 16 | TRBJ2-1 | NA | TRBV5-1 | few
CASRAHQPETQYF | TGTGCCAGTAGGGCGCATCAGCCAGAGACCCAGTACTTC | 13 | TRBJ2-5 | NA | TRBV19 | few
CASSLALGSGQQFF | TGTGCCAGCAGCTTAGCGCTAGGGTCCGGGCAGCAGTTCTTC | 14 | TRBJ2-1 | NA | TRBV7-8 | many
CASSESTSMGGEQYF | TGTGCCAGCAGCGAATCGACGTCCATGGGTGGCGAGCAGTACTTC | 15 | TRBJ2-7 | NA | TRBV7-2 | few
CASGGRGDNEQFF | TGTGCCAGTGGGGGGAGAGGAGACAATGAGCAGTTCTTC | 13 | TRBJ2-1 | NA | TRBV19 | many
CASSITVPGGYTF | TGTGCCAGCAGCATCACAGTCCCGGGTGGCTACACCTTC | 13 | TRBJ1-2 | NA | TRBV7-9 | few
CASSFGGQLNGNTIYF | TGTGCCAGCAGCTTCGGGGGACAGCTGAATGGAAACACCATATATTTT | 16 | TRBJ1-3 | TRBD1 | TRBV7-8 | few
CASTPTSGIYEQYF | TGTGCCAGCACCCCGACTAGCGGGATATATGAGCAGTACTTC | 14 | TRBJ2-7 | TRBD2 | TRBV7-8 | NA
CSARDARLAYEQYF | TGCAGTGCTAGAGACGCCCGGTTGGCGTACGAGCAGTACTTC | 14 | TRBJ2-7 | NA | TRBV20-1 | few
CASPNPLDRAIYEQYF | TGTGCCAGCCCCAACCCCCTCGACAGGGCAATCTACGAGCAGTACTTC | 16 | TRBJ2-7 | NA | TRBV21-1 | few
CASSGTKTTDTQYF | TGTGCCAGCTCGGGGACTAAGACAACGGATACGCAGTATTTT | 14 | TRBJ2-3 | TRBD2 | TRBV18 | NA
CATSRDPTGMTYEQYF | TGTGCCACCAGCAGAGACCCAACGGGGATGACCTACGAGCAGTACTTC | 16 | TRBJ2-7 | NA | TRBV15 | many
CASSQDRLAGAHEQFF | TGTGCCAGCAGCCAAGATCGCCTAGCGGGAGCTCATGAGCAGTTCTTC | 16 | TRBJ2-1 | TRBD2 | TRBV14 | NA
CASSHGVSSYEQYF | TGCGCCAGCAGCCACGGGGTATCTAGCTACGAGCAGTACTTC | 14 | TRBJ2-7 | NA | TRBV4-1 | NA
CASSYQYRNTGELFF | TGTGCCAGCAGCTATCAGTATAGGAACACCGGGGAGCTGTTTTTT | 15 | TRBJ2-2 | NA | TRBV5-5 | few
CSASSTGGTDTQYF | TGCAGTGCTAGTTCGACAGGGGGTACAGATACGCAGTATTTT | 14 | TRBJ2-3 | TRBD1 | TRBV20-1 | few
CASSLAGGFNEQFF | TGTGCCAGCAGTTTAGCGGGCGGGTTCAATGAGCAGTTCTTC | 14 | TRBJ2-1 | NA | TRBV12-3/TRBV12-4 | NA
CASSTRQRPTGGLSTGELFF | TGTGCCAGTAGTACCCGCCAGAGACCAACAGGGGGCTTATCCACCGGGGAGCTGTTTTTT | 20 | TRBJ2-2 | TRBD1 | TRBV19 | few
CASRRAGGSYNEQFF | TGTGCCAGCAGGCGAGCGGGAGGCTCCTACAATGAGCAGTTCTTC | 15 | TRBJ2-1 | TRBD2 | TRBV7-9 | NA
CASSERGGGEQFF | TGTGCCAGCAGCGAGAGAGGGGGTGGTGAGCAGTTCTTC | 13 | TRBJ2-1 | NA | TRBV9 | NA
CSATEIDRGSPFYEQYF | TGCAGTGCTACCGAAATTGACAGGGGCAGTCCCTTCTACGAGCAGTACTTC | 17 | TRBJ2-7 | TRBD1 | TRBV20-1 | few
CASSQDIGLYEQYF | TGCGCCAGCAGCCAAGATATTGGGCTTTACGAGCAGTACTTC | 14 | TRBJ2-7 | NA | TRBV4-3 | NA